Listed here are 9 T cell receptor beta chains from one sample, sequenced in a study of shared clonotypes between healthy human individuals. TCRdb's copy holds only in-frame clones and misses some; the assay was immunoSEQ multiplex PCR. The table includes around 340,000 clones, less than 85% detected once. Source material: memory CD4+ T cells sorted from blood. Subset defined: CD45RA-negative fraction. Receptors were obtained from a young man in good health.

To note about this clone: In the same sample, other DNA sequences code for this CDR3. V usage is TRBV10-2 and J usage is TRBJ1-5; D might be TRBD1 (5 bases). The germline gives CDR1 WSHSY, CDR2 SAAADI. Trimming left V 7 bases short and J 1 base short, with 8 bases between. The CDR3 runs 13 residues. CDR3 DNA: TGCGCCAGCACCCAGGGAAGCAATCAGCCCCAGCATTTT. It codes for CASTQGSNQPQHF.

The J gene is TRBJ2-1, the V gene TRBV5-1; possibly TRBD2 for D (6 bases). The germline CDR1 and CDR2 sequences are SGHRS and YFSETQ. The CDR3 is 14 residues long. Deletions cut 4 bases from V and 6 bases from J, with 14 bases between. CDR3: CASSVSGGVNEQFF. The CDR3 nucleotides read TGCGCCAGCAGCGTATCCGGAGGGGTCAATGAGCAGTTCTTC.

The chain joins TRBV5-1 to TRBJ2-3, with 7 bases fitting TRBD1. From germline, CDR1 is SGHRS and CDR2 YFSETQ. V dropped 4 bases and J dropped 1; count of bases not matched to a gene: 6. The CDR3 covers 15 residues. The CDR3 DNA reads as TGCGCCAGCAGCCAGGGGGACCCCCGCACAGATACGCAGTATTTT. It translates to CASSQGDPRTDTQYF.

This CDR3 reads CASSPGTTNEQFF. Here the CDR3 DNA reads TGTGCCAGCAGCCCTGGGACCACCAATGAGCAGTTCTTC. The chain employs TRBV5-6 and TRBJ2-1; D is possibly TRBD1 or TRBD2 (5 bases each). The CDR3 contains 13 residues. Germline lookup yields CDR1 SGHDT and CDR2 YYEEEE. Trimming cost V 4 bases and J 6 bases, with 11 bases left between them.

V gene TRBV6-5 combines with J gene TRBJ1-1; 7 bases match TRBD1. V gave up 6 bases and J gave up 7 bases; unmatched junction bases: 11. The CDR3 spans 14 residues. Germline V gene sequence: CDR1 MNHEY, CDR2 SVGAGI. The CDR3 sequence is CASRSHGTALEAFF. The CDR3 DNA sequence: TGTGCCAGCAGAAGCCACGGGACAGCCCTTGAAGCTTTCTTT.

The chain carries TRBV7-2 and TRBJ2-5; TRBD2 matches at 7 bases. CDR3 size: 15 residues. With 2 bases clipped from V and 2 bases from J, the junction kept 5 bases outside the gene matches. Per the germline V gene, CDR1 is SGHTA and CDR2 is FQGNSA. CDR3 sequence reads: CASSLTSEPQETQYF. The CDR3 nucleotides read TGTGCCAGCAGCTTAACTAGCGAGCCACAAGAGACCCAGTACTTC.

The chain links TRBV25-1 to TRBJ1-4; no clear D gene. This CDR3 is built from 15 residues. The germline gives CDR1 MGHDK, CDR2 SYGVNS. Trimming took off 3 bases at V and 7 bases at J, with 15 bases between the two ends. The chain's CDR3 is CASSDNWGSSEKLFF. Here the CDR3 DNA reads TGTGCCAGCAGTGATAACTGGGGTAGTAGTGAAAAACTGTTTTTT.

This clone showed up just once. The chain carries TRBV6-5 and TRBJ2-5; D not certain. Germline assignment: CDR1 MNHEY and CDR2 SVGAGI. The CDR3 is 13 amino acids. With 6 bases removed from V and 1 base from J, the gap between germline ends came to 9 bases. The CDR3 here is CASSQGFQETQYF. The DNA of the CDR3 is TGTGCCAGCAGCCAAGGATTCCAAGAGACCCAGTACTTC.

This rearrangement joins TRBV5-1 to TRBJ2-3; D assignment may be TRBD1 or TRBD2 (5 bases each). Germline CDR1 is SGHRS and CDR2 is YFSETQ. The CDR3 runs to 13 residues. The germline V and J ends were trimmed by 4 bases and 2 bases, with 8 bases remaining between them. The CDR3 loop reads CASSRDATDTQYF. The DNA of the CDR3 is TGCGCCAGCAGCCGGGACGCCACAGATACGCAGTATTTT.